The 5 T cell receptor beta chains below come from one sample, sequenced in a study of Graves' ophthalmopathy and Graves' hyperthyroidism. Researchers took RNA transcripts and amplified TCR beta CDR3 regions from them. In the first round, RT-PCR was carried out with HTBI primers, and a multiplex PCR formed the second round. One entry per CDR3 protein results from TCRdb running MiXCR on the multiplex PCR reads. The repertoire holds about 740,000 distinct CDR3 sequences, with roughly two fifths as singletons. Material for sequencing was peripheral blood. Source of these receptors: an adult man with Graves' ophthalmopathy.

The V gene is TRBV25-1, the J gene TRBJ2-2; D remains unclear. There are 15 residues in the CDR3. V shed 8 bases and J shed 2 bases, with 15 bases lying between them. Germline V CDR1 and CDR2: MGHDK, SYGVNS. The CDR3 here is CASSPGRRNTGELFF. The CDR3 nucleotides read TGTGCCAGCTCCCCGGGCCGTCGTAACACCGGGGAGCTGTTTTTT.

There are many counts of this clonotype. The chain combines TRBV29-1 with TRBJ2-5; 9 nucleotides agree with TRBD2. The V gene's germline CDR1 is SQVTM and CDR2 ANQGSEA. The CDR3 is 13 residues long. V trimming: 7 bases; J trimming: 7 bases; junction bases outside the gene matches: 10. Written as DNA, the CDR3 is TGCAGCGCCGACGGACTAGCGATTGGGACCCAGTACTTC. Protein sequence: CSADGLAIGTQYF.

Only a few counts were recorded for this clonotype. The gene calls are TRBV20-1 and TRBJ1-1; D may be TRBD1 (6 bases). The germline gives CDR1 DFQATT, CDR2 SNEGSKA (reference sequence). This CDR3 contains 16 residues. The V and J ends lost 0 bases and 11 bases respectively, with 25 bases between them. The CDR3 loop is CSARDSGANNVRGAFF. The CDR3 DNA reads TGCAGTGCTAGAGATTCAGGCGCAAACAATGTAAGGGGGGCTTTCTTT.

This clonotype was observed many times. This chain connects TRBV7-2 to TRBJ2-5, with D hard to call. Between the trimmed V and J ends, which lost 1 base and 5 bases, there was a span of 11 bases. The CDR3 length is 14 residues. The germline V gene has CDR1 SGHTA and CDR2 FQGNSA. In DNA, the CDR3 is TGTGCCAGCAGCTTAGTTTTAGGTCCGGAGACCCAGTACTTC. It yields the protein CASSLVLGPETQYF.

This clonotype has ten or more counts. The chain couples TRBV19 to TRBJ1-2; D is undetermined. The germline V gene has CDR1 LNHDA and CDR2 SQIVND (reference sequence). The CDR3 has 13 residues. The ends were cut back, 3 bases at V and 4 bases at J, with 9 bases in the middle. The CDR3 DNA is TGTGCCAGTAGTATCGGACGGGTCTATGGCTACACCTTC. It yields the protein CASSIGRVYGYTF.